This T cell receptor (beta chain) derives from a study of early T cells in non-severe SARS-CoV-2 infection. Points from the study as a whole: Matching results from VDJdb favored anti-spike CD8 responses, leaving private and CD4 specificities undetected.

Individual cDNA molecules received unique molecular identifiers during library preparation. TCRdb reanalysed the 5' RACE reads using MiXCR and keeps one entry per CDR3 protein. The sample consists of 100,000 to 120,000 distinct CDR3 sequences, 12% of them appearing once. Many counts were recorded for this clonotype. What it recognizes is unknown. This CDR3 comprises 19 residues. Trimming shortened V by 5 bases and J by 6 bases, and 31 bases separated the two germline ends. From germline, CDR1 is MNHEY and CDR2 SVGEGT. The sample consisted of whole blood. V usage is TRBV6-2 or TRBV6-3 and J usage is TRBJ1-1; D is unresolved. This TCR was recovered from an adult who was a healthcare worker with PCR-confirmed SARS-CoV-2 infection or an uninfected control (not recorded which). The CDR3 DNA follows: TGTGCCAGCAGTCAAAGTTACTTGGGAATGGGAAGTGGAGAGTCTGAAGCTTTCTTT. Protein sequence: CASSQSYLGMGSGESEAFF.